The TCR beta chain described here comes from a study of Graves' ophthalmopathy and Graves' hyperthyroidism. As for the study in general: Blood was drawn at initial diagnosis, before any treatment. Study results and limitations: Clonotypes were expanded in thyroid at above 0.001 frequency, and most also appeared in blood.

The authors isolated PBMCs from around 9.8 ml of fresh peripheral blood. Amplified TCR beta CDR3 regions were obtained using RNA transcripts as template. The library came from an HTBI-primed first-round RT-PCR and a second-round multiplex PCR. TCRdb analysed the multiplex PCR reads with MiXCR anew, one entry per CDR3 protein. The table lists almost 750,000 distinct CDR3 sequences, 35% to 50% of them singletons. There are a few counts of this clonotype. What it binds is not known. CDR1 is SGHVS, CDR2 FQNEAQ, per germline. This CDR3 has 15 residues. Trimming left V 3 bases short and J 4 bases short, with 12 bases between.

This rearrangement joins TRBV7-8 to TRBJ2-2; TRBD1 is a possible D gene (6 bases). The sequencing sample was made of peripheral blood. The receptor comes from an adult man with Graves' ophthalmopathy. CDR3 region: CASSFQTGSTGELFF. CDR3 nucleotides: TGTGCCAGCAGCTTTCAGACAGGTTCCACCGGGGAGCTGTTTTTT.